Following are 23 T cell receptor beta chains from one sample sequenced in a study of cytomegalovirus exposure and HLA in healthy donors. PCR was performed using 60 Vbeta and 13 Jbeta primers. Sequencing was performed with immunoSEQ multiplex PCR; in TCRdb, only in-frame clones are kept and a portion is missing. The sample contains 230,000 or so clones, 85% to 95% of which appear only once. Sequenced material: PBMCs. The receptors derive from a girl aged 2 to 10 in good health and CMV-seronegative.

The gene calls are TRBV11-2 and TRBJ1-1; a weak D match, TRBD1 (5 bases). Trimming shortened V by 5 bases and J by 10 bases, and 17 bases separated the two germline ends. Germline CDR1 and CDR2: SGHAT and FQNNGV. The CDR3 contains 13 residues. CDR3 loop: CASSRTRGEAAFF. CDR3 in DNA: TGTGCCAGCAGCCGAACAAGGGGCGAGGCAGCTTTCTTT.

The chain is built from TRBV7-9 and TRBJ1-2; D is unresolved. Germline-derived CDR1 and CDR2 are SEHNR and FQNEAQ (reference sequence). The CDR3 is made up of 15 amino acids. Trimming pared 5 bases from V and 5 bases from J, leaving 18 bases between. CDR3 residues: CASSSAGEASYGYTF. The CDR3, as DNA: TGTGCCAGCAGCAGCGCGGGAGAAGCTTCATATGGCTACACCTTC.

The V call is TRBV5-1, the J call TRBJ2-3; 8 bases line up with TRBD2. V trimming: 4 bases; J trimming: 2 bases; junction bases outside the gene matches: 9. Germline lookup yields CDR1 SGHRS and CDR2 YFSETQ. The CDR3 loop spans 16 amino acids. CDR3 sequence: CASSTPSGSYTDTQYF. CDR3 bases: TGCGCCAGCAGCACCCCTAGCGGGTCATACACAGATACGCAGTATTTT.

The chain employs TRBV19 and TRBJ2-1; maybe TRBD2 (5 bases). Germline V gives CDR1 LNHDA, CDR2 SQIVND (reference sequence). V was shortened by 7 bases and J by 9 bases, with 25 bases between the two germline ends. CDR3 length: 16 amino acids. This chain's CDR3 is CASTPKTSRGRGEQFF. The CDR3 DNA is TGTGCCAGTACCCCAAAAACTAGTCGCGGGCGCGGTGAGCAGTTCTTC.

V and J are TRBV10-2 and TRBJ2-2; maybe TRBD2 (7 bases). V shed 7 bases and J shed 4 bases, with 16 bases lying between them. The germline gives CDR1 WSHSY, CDR2 SAAADI. This CDR3 contains 15 residues. The chain's CDR3 is CASNMRGGSTGELFF. CDR3 nucleotide sequence: TGCGCCAGCAACATGAGGGGGGGCAGCACCGGGGAGCTGTTTTTT.

The chain carries TRBV29-1 and TRBJ2-1, with D maybe TRBD1 (6 bases). Trimming stripped 6 bases from V and 9 bases from J, with 12 bases between. The germline gives CDR1 SQVTM, CDR2 ANQGSEA. This CDR3 is built from 11 residues. CDR3 sequence: CSVGEGGEQFF. The CDR3 coding sequence is TGCAGCGTGGGAGAAGGGGGTGAGCAGTTCTTC.

The genes are TRBV5-6 and TRBJ2-3, with D perhaps matching TRBD1 (6 bases). The germline V gene encodes CDR1 SGHDT and CDR2 YYEEEE. Trimming took off 3 bases at V and 1 base at J, with 6 bases between the two ends. CDR3 length: 13 residues. In DNA, the CDR3 is TGTGCCAGCAGCTCAGGGGGCACAGATACGCAGTATTTT. Encoded protein: CASSSGGTDTQYF.

The chain employs TRBV7-2 and TRBJ2-6; D is unresolved. Germline-derived CDR1 and CDR2 are SGHTA and FQGNSA. The CDR3 contains 14 residues. The V end was cut by 5 bases, the J end by 1 base, with 6 bases between. The DNA of the CDR3 is TGTGCCAGCAGCCCGGGTTCTGGGGCCAACGTCCTGACTTTC. Its translation: CASSPGSGANVLTF.

The rearrangement joins TRBV6-6 to TRBJ2-1; no clear D gene. V was clipped by 3 bases and J by 2 bases, with 14 bases between them. CDR1 and CDR2 from the germline V gene are MNHNY and SVGAGI (reference sequence). The CDR3 runs to 16 residues. The CDR3 region has the DNA TGTGCCAGCAGTTATCTCTCAGAAAGTCCCTACAATGAGCAGTTCTTC. It encodes CASSYLSESPYNEQFF.

V and J are TRBV28 and TRBJ2-7; 10 bases fit TRBD1. V gave up 4 bases and J gave up 2 bases; unmatched junction bases: 5. This CDR3 has 15 amino acids. The germline V gene encodes CDR1 MDHEN and CDR2 SYDVKM. The DNA for the CDR3 is TGTGCCAGCAGTTCTCCCGGGACAGGGGCCTACGAGCAGTACTTC. Protein: CASSSPGTGAYEQYF.

The rearrangement uses TRBV5-1 and TRBJ2-7; D remains ambiguous. Germline CDR1 SGHRS, CDR2 YFSETQ. V was trimmed by 0 bases and J by 3 bases, leaving 10 bases between them. CDR3 length: 14 residues. The chain's CDR3 is CASSLATAGYEQYF. In nucleotides, the CDR3 is TGCGCCAGCAGCTTGGCCACAGCCGGCTACGAGCAGTACTTC.

The chain links TRBV11-2 to TRBJ2-7; D might be TRBD1 (5 bases). The CDR3 contains 14 residues. Trimming cost V 1 base and J 4 bases, with 11 bases left between them. Germline CDR1 is SGHAT and CDR2 is FQNNGV. CDR3: CASSLVRGAYEQYF. CDR3 in DNA: TGTGCCAGCAGCTTAGTAAGGGGTGCGTACGAGCAGTACTTC.

The rearrangement joins TRBV7-2 to TRBJ1-2; D is unclear. V gave up 5 bases and J gave up 5 bases, with 15 bases separating them. Germline CDR1 and CDR2: SGHTA and FQGNSA. This CDR3 has 14 residues. The DNA of the CDR3 is TGTGCCAGCAGCCCTCGGCGGGAATCATATGGCTACACCTTC. Amino acid sequence: CASSPRRESYGYTF.

This chain joins TRBV7-3 and TRBJ2-3, with TRBD2 matching over 8 bases. V gave up 5 bases and J gave up 2 bases; unmatched junction bases: 6. Germline V gene data show CDR1 as SGHTA and CDR2 as FQGTGA. The CDR3 runs to 15 residues. The CDR3 nucleotides are TGTGCCAGCAGCCCCCGGGGGGGGGTCACAGATACGCAGTATTTT. Translation: CASSPRGGVTDTQYF.

The chain uses TRBV6-6 and TRBJ1-6, with D possibly being TRBD1 (6 bases). Germline CDR1 MNHNY, CDR2 SVGAGI (reference sequence). V was shortened by 6 bases and J by 0 bases, with 12 bases between the two germline ends. The CDR3 is 16 amino acids. For the CDR3, the DNA is TGTGCCAGCAGCCCCGACAGGAGCTCCTATAATTCACCCCTCCACTTT. Its protein product is CASSPDRSSYNSPLHF.

The rearrangement uses TRBV28 and TRBJ1-2; D is uncertain. The V gene lost 3 bases and the J gene lost 12 bases, with 14 bases spanning the gap. This CDR3 is 12 amino acids long. Germline V gene sequence: CDR1 MDHEN, CDR2 SYDVKM. CDR3 in amino acids: CASSFTGVLHTF. The DNA for the CDR3 is TGTGCCAGCAGTTTCACCGGGGTTCTTCACACCTTC.

The CDR3 region has the DNA TGCGCCAGCAGCTTGCGGGGTTACGCTAGCACAGATACGCAGTATTTT. Translating it yields CASSLRGYASTDTQYF. The chain is built from TRBV5-1 and TRBJ2-3, with D perhaps matching TRBD2 (5 bases). V lost 1 base and J 0 bases, leaving 12 bases between the germline ends. The V gene's germline CDR1 is SGHRS and CDR2 YFSETQ. CDR3 length equals 16 residues.

V is TRBV6-1 and J is TRBJ1-2; a possible D gene is TRBD1 (6 bases). CDR3 size: 12 residues. From germline, CDR1 is MNHNS and CDR2 SASEGT. Trimming stripped 4 bases from V and 8 bases from J, with 11 bases between. The DNA for the CDR3 is TGTGCCAGCAGTGTACAGGGCCGGGGCTACACCTTC. Protein sequence: CASSVQGRGYTF.

V gene TRBV2 combines with J gene TRBJ2-1, with 8 bases fitting TRBD1. With 5 bases clipped from V and 6 bases from J, the junction kept 3 bases outside the gene matches. The CDR3 contains 13 residues. Germline lookup yields CDR1 SNHLY and CDR2 FYNNEI. The CDR3 here is CASSWTGSNEQFF. CDR3 nucleotide sequence: TGTGCCAGCAGTTGGACAGGGTCCAATGAGCAGTTCTTC.

This chain connects TRBV5-6 to TRBJ2-7, with TRBD1 matching over 10 bases. V shed 4 bases, J shed 5 bases, and the junction held 9 bases outside the gene matches. From germline, CDR1 is SGHDT and CDR2 YYEEEE. The length of the CDR3 is 15 residues. CDR3 nucleotides: TGTGCCAGCAGCCCCTCGGACAGGGGGGCCCACGAGCAGTACTTC. Its protein is CASSPSDRGAHEQYF.

The J gene is TRBJ1-2, the V gene TRBV9; TRBD1 agrees at 11 bases. With V trimmed by 2 bases and J by 8 bases, 5 bases remained unmatched. From germline, CDR1 is SGDLS and CDR2 YYNGEE. CDR3 size: 14 residues. CDR3 amino acids: CASSVGQGEGGYTF. In nucleotides, the CDR3 is TGTGCCAGCAGCGTGGGACAGGGGGAAGGGGGCTACACCTTC.

The genes are TRBV2 and TRBJ1-6; 10 bases agree with TRBD1. This CDR3 has 16 residues. V was pared by 7 bases and J by 9 bases, with 12 bases of the junction left unmatched. Per germline, CDR1 SNHLY and CDR2 FYNNEI. The CDR3 spells CASTESPGQGSSPLHF. The CDR3 bases are TGTGCCAGCACCGAGTCCCCGGGACAGGGGAGTTCACCCCTCCACTTT.

This chain joins TRBV2 and TRBJ2-3; D gene ambiguous. The V end lost 7 bases, the J end lost 2 bases, and 10 bases lay between the germline ends. CDR3 length: 13 amino acids. CDR1 SNHLY and CDR2 FYNNEI come from the germline V gene. As DNA, the CDR3 is TGTGCCAGCATGAGGATTAACACAGATACGCAGTATTTT. Protein sequence: CASMRINTDTQYF.